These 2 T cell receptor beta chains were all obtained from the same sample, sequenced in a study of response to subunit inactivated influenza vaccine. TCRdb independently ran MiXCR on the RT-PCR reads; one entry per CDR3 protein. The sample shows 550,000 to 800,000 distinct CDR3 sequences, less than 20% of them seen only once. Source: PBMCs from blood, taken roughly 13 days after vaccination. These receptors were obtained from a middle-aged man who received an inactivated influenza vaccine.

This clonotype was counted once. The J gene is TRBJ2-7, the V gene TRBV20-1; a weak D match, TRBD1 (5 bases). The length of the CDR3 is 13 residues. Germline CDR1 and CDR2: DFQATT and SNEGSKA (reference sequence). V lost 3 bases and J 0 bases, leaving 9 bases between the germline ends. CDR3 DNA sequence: TGCAGTGCTAGTTGGCAGGGCTCCTACGAGCAGTACTTC. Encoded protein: CSASWQGSYEQYF.

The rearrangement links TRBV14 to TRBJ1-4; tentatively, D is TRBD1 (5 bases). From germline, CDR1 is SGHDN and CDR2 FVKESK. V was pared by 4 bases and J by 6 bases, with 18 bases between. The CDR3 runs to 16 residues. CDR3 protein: CASSLLELEGYEKLFF. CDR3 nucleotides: TGTGCCAGCAGCCTTCTTGAGCTGGAGGGGTATGAAAAACTGTTTTTT.